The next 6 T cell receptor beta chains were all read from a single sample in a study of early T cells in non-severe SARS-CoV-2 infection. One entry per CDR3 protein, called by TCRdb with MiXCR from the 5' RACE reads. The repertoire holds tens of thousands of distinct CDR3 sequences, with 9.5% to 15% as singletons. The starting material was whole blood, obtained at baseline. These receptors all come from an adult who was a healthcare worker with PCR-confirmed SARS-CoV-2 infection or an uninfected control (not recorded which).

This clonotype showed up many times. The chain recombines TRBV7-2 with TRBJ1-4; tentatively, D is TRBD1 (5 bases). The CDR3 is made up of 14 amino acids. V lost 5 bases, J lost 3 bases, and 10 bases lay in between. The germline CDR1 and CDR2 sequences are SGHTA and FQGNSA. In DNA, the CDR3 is TGTGCCAGCAGCCCCCCGGGGGCTAATGAAAAACTGTTTTTT. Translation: CASSPPGANEKLFF.

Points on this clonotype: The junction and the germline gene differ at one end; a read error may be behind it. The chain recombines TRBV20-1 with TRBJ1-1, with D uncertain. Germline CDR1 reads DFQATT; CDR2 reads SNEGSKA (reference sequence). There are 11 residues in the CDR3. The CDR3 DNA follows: TGCAGTGCTGGAGAGAACACTGAAGCTTTCTTT. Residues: CSAGENTEAFF.

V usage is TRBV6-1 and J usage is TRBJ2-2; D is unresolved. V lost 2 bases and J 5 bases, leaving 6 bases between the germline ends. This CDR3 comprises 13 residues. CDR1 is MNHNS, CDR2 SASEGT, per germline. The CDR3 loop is CASSEQVTGELFF. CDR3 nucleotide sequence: TGTGCCAGCAGTGAACAGGTTACCGGGGAGCTGTTTTTT.

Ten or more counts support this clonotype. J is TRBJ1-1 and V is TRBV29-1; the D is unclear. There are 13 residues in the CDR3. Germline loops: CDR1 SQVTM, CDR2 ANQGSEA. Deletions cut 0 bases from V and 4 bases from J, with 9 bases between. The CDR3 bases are TGCAGCGTTGAAGATGGGAGGACCACTGAAGCTTTCTTT. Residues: CSVEDGRTTEAFF.

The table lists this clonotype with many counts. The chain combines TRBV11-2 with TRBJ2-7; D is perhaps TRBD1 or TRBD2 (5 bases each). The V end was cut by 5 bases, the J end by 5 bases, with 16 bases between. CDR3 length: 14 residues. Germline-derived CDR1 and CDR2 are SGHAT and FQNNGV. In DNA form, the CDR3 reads TGTGCCAGCAGCCCCTGGGACCTGCGGAACGAGCAGTACTTC. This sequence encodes CASSPWDLRNEQYF.

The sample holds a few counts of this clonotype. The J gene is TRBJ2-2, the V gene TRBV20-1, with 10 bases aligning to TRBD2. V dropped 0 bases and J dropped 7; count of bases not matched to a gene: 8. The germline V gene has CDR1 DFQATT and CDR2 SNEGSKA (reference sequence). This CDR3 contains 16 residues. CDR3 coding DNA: TGCAGTGCTAGAGATAGCAGCGGGAGGGCCTTCGGGGAGCTGTTTTTT. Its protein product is CSARDSSGRAFGELFF.